Detailed here is one TCR beta chain. These data belong to a study of blood T cell repertoires in COVID-19. Original data processing: Nucleated cell number was recorded as an estimate derived from reference gene primer amplification. Measured with immunoSEQ multiplex PCR; TCRdb has only the in-frame clones, and not every one. V, J and clone size derive from that table, while D and trimming were established from the DNA sequence. Of about 31,000 clones listed, approximately 90% were seen once; the top ten hold 3% to 4.5%. The TCR sequence derives from a man in his sixties with acute or convalescent COVID-19. The material sequenced was peripheral blood.

The CDR3 DNA reads TGTGCCAGCTCACCGCGGACAGGGGACAATTCACCCCTCCACTTT. This gives the protein CASSPRTGDNSPLHF. J is TRBJ1-6 and V is TRBV18; 9 positions agree with TRBD1. The CDR3 loop spans 15 amino acids. V lost 3 bases and J lost 7; bases outside the gene matches: 4. Germline CDR1 and CDR2: KGHSH and LQKENI. Using reference TRBV18 and TRBJ1-6 for the parts outside the CDR3, the full variable domain is NAGVMQNPRHLVRRRGQEARLRCSPMKGHSHVYWYRQLPEEGLKFMVYLQKENIIDESGMPKERFSAEFPKEGPSILRIQQVVRGDSAAYFCASSPRTGDNSPLHFGNGTRLTVT.